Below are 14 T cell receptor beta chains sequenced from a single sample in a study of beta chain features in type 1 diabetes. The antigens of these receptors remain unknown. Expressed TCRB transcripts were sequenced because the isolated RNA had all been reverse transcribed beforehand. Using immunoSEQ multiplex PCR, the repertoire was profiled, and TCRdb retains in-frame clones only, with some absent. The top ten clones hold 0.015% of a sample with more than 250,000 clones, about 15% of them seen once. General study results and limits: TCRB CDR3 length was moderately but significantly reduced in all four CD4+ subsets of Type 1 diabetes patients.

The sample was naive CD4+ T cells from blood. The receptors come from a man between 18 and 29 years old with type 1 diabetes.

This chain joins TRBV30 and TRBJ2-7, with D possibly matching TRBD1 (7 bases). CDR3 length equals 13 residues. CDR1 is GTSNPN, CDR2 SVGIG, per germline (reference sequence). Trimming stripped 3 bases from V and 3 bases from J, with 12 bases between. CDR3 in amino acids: CAWSRGVNYEQYF. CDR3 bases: TGTGCCTGGAGCAGGGGGGTAAACTACGAGCAGTACTTC.

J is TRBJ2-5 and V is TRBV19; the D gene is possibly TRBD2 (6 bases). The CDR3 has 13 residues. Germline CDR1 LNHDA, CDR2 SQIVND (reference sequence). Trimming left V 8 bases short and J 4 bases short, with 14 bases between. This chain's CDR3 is CASSVTGGETQYF. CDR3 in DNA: TGTGCCAGTTCCGTCACCGGGGGAGAGACCCAGTACTTC.

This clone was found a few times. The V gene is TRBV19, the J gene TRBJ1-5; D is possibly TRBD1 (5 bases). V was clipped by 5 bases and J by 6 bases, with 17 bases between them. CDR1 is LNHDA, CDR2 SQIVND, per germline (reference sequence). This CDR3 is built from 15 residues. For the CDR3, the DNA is TGTGCCAGTAGTGACCAGCTGGCGGGGGGTCAGCCCCAGCATTTT. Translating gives CASSDQLAGGQPQHF.

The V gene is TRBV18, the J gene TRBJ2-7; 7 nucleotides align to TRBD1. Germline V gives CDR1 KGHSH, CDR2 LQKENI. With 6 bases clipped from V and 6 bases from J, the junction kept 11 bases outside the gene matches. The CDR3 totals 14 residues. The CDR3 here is CASSEYRGPGEQYF. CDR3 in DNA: TGTGCCAGCTCGGAATACAGGGGTCCTGGCGAGCAGTACTTC.

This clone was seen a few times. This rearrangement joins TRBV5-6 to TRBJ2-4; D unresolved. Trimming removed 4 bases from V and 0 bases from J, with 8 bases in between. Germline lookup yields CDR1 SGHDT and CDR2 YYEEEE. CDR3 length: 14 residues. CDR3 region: CASSLRGAKNIQYF. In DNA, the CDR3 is TGTGCCAGCAGCCTCAGAGGAGCCAAAAACATTCAGTACTTC.

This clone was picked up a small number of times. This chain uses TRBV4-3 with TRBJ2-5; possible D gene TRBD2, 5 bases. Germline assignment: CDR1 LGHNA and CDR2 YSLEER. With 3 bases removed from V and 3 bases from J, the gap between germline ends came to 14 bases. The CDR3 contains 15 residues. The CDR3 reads CASSHSLPGEETQYF. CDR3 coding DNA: TGCGCCAGCAGCCATTCTCTCCCCGGGGAAGAGACCCAGTACTTC.

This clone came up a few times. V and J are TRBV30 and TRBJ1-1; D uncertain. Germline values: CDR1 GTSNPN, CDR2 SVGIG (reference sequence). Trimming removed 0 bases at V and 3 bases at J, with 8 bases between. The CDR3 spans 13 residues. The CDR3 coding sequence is TGTGCCTGGAGTGTAGCGGGGTACACTGAAGCTTTCTTT. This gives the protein CAWSVAGYTEAFF.

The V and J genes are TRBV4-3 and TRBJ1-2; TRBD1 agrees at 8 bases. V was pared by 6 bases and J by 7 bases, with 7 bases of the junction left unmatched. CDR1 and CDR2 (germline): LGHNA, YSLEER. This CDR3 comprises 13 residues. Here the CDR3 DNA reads TGCGCCAGCAGTAGAGGACAGGGCACTGGCTACACCTTC. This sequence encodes CASSRGQGTGYTF.

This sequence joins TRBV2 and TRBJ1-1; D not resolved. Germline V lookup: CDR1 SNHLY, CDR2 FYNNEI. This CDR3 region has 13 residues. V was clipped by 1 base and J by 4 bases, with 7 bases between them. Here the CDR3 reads CASSEGGGTEAFF. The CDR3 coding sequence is TGTGCCAGCAGTGAAGGAGGAGGCACTGAAGCTTTCTTT.

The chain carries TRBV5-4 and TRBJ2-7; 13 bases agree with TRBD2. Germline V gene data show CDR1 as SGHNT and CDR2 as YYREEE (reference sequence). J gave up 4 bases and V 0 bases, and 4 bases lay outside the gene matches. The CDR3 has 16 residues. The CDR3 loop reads CASSLGGLAGEYEQYF. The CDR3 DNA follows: TGTGCCAGCAGCTTGGGCGGACTAGCGGGAGAGTACGAGCAGTACTTC.

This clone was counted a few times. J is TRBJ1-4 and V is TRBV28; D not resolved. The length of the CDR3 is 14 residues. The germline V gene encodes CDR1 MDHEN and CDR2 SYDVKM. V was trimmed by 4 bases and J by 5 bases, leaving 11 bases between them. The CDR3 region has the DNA TGTGCCAGCAGTTACTGGACGGGGAATGAAAAACTGTTTTTT. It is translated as CASSYWTGNEKLFF.

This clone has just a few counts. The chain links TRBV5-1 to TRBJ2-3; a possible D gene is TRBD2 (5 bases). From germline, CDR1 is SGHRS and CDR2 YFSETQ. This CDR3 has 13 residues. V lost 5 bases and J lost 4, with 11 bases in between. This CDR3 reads CASSSRVADTQYF. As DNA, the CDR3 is TGCGCCAGCAGTTCGAGGGTAGCAGATACGCAGTATTTT.

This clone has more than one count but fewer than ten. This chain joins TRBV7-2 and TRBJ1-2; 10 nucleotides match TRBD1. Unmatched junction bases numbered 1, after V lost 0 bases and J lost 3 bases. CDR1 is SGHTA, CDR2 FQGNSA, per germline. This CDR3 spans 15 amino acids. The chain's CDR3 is CASSLAGTGDYGYTF. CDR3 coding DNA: TGTGCCAGCAGCTTAGCCGGGACAGGGGACTATGGCTACACCTTC.

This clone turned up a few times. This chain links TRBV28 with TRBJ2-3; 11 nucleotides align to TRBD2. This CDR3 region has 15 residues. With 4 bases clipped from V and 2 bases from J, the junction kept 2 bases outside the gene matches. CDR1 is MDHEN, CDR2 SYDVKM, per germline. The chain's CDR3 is CASSSLAGDTDTQYF. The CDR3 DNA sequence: TGTGCCAGCAGTTCACTAGCGGGGGACACAGATACGCAGTATTTT.